This record covers a single TCR beta chain. The assay was immunoSEQ multiplex PCR, and TCRdb's table has in-frame clones only and misses some. Of about 85,000 clones listed, roughly 90% were seen once; the top ten hold 7%. CDR1 is SQVTM and CDR2 is ANQGSEA in the germline V gene. The CDR3 totals 12 residues. Deletions cut 3 bases from V and 1 base from J, with 6 bases between. The source of the sample is a study of T cell responses to AZD1222 COVID-19 vaccine. The rearrangement uses TRBV29-1 and TRBJ1-1, with D possibly matching TRBD1 (5 bases). The source is an adult in good health. Sequencing used peripheral blood, obtained on day 0 of AZD1222 vaccination. CDR3 DNA: TGCAGCGTTGATCAGGGGAACACTGAAGCTTTCTTT. It yields the protein CSVDQGNTEAFF.